The clone carrying this TCR beta chain has ten or more counts. The germline V gene has CDR1 DFQATT and CDR2 SNEGSKA (reference sequence). With V trimmed by 1 base and J by 2 bases, 6 bases remained unmatched. This CDR3 has 15 amino acids. TCRdb reprocessed the RT-PCR reads via MiXCR and lists one record per CDR3 protein. The profile shows hundreds of thousands of distinct CDR3 sequences, around 8% of them singletons. These data are taken from a study of response to subunit inactivated influenza vaccine. The receptor comes from a man aged 45-69 years who received an inactivated influenza vaccine. V usage is TRBV20-1 and J usage is TRBJ2-7, with TRBD1 matching 9 bases. The sample was PBMCs from blood, taken less than 25 months after vaccination. The CDR3 spells CSARVGDRETYEQYF. CDR3 nucleotides: TGCAGTGCTAGAGTGGGGGACAGGGAAACCTACGAGCAGTACTTC.